This T cell receptor beta chain emerged from a study of identical twins. In its sample, this clonotype was seen many times. Its antigen is not identified. Broader study findings: Fewer insertions were carried by abundant cord blood beta clonotypes, but none was seen in memory repertoires.

TCRdb redid the calling of the 5' RACE reads with MiXCR, one entry per CDR3 protein. The data contain 420,000 or so distinct CDR3 sequences, around 18% of them singletons. Material for sequencing was naive T cells sorted from blood. This TCR was sampled from a man in his fifties or sixties in good health.

In DNA, the CDR3 is TGCAGCGTTGTGGGACAGGGTTTAGACGAGCAGTACTTC. Its translation is CSVVGQGLDEQYF. The V gene is TRBV29-1, the J gene TRBJ2-7, with 9 bases lining up with TRBD1. Germline trimming cut 4 bases from V and 5 bases from J; bases unmatched to any gene: 6. CDR1 is SQVTM, CDR2 ANQGSEA, per germline. This CDR3 region has 13 residues.